This TCR beta chain was captured in a study of blood T cell repertoires in COVID-19. The overall study: Material from acute and convalescent COVID-19 was sourced from the United States, Italy and Spain. From T cells, B-cell-depleted T cells, or PBMCs came the material, which was cDNA or gDNA.

This clone was detected only once. V was clipped by 6 bases and J by 0 bases, with 9 bases between them. The CDR3 is 14 amino acids. Germline V gene lookup returns CDR1 SNHLY and CDR2 FYNNEI. Authors' methods: Quantification of nucleated cells was approximated via reference gene primer amplification. The data were produced by immunoSEQ multiplex PCR, yet TCRdb's version contains in-frame clones alone and is incomplete. V and J calls and clone size follow that table, whereas D and trimming were derived from the DNA. The sample includes 12,000 or so clones, 65% to 90% of them seen just once. The chain joins TRBV2 to TRBJ2-4, with D perhaps TRBD1 (6 bases). This sequence was found in a woman aged 55-70 years with acute or convalescent COVID-19. Sequencing was performed on peripheral blood. CDR3 bases: TGTGCCAGCAGCCGGACAGTAGCCAAAAACATTCAGTACTTC. Its translation: CASSRTVAKNIQYF. Together with reference TRBV2 and TRBJ2-4, the CDR3 gives the full variable domain: EPEVTQTPSHQVTQMGQEVILRCVPISNHLYFYWYRQILGQKVEFLVSFYNNEISEKSEIFDDQFSVERPDGSNFTLKIRSTKLEDSAMYFCASSRTVAKNIQYFGAGTRLSVL.